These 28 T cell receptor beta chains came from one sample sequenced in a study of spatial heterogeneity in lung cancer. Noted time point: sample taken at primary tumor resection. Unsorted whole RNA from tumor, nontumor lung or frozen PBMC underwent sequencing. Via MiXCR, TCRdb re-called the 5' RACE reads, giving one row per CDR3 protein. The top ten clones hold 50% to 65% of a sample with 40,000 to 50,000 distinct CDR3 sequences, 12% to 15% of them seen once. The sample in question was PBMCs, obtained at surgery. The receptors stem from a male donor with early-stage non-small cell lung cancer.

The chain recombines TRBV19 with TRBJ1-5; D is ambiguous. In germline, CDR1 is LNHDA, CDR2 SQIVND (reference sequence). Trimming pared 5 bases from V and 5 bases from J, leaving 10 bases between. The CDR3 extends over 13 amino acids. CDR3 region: CASSVYGDQPQHF. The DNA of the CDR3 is TGTGCCAGTAGTGTCTACGGCGATCAGCCCCAGCATTTT. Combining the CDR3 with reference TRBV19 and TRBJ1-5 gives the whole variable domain DGGITQSPKYLFRKEGQNVTLSCEQNLNHDAMYWYRQDPGQGLRLIYYSQIVNDFQKGDIAEGYSVSREKKESFPLTVTSAQKNPTAFYLCASSVYGDQPQHFGDGTRLSIL.

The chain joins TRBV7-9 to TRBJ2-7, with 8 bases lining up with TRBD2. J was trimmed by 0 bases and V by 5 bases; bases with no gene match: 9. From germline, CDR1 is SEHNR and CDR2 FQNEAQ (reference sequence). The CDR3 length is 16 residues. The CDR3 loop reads CASSRLRAGGSYEQYF. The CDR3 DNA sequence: TGTGCCAGCAGCCGTCTACGGGCGGGGGGCTCCTACGAGCAGTACTTC.

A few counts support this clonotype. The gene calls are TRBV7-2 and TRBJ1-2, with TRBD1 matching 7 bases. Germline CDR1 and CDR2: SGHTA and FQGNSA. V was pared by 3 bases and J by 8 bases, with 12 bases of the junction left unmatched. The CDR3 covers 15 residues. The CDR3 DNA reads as TGTGCCAGCAGCTTTCTAGCGAGACAGGGAAACGGCTACACCTTC. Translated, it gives CASSFLARQGNGYTF.

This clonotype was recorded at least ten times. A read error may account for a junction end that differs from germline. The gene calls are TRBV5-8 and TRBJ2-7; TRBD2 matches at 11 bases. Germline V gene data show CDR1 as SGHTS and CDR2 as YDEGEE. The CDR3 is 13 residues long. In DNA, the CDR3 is TGTGCCAGCAGCATATACAAGACTAGCGGGAACCGTTTC. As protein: CASSIYKTSGNRF.

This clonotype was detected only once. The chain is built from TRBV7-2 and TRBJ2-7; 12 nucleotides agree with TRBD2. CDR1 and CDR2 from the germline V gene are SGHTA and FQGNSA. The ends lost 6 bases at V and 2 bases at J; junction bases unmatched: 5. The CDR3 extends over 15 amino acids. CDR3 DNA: TGTGCCAGCAGTCCGAGACTAGCGGGAGCCTACGAGCAGTACTTC. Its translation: CASSPRLAGAYEQYF.

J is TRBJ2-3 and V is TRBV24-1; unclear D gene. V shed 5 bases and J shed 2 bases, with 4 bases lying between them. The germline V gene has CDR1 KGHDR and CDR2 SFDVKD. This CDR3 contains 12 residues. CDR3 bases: TGTGCCACCAGTGGGGCCACAGATACGCAGTATTTT. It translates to CATSGATDTQYF.

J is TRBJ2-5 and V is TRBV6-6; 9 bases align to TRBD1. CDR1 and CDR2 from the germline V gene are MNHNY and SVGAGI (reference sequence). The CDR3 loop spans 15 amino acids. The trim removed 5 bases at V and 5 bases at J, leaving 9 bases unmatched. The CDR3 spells CASSRPGQGGETQYF. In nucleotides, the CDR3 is TGTGCCAGCAGTCGACCGGGACAGGGCGGCGAGACCCAGTACTTC.

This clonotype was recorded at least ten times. The chain's CDR3 is CASSVAPGGGNSPLHF. The DNA of the CDR3 is TGTGCCAGCAGCGTAGCCCCGGGGGGCGGGAATTCACCCCTCCACTTT. The chain carries TRBV9 and TRBJ1-6; D might be TRBD1 (6 bases). The germline V gene has CDR1 SGDLS and CDR2 YYNGEE. Trimming stripped 0 bases from V and 7 bases from J, with 14 bases between. This CDR3 is 16 amino acids long.

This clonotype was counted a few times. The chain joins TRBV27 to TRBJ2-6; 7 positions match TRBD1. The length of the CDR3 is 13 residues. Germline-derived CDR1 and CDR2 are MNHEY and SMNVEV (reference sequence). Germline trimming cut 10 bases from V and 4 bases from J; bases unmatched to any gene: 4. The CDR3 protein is CATRGTGANVLTF. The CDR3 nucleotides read TGTGCCACCAGGGGGACCGGGGCCAACGTCCTGACTTTC.

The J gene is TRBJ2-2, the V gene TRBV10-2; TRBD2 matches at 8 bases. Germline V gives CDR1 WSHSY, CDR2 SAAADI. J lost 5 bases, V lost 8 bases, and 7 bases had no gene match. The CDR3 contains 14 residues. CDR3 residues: CASYRSGGTGELFF. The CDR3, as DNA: TGCGCCAGCTATCGATCGGGAGGGACCGGGGAGCTGTTTTTT.

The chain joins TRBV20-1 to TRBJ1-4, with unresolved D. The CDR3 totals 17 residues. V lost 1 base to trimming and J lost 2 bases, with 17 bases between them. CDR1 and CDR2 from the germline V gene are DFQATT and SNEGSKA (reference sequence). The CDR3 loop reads CSARGLSVDSTNEKLFF. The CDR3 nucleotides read TGCAGTGCTAGAGGGCTGTCAGTGGATTCCACTAATGAAAAACTGTTTTTT.

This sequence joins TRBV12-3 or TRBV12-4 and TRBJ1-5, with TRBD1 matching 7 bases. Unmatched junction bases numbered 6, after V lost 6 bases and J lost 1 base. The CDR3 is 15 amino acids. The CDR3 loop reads CASSPTGESNQPQHF. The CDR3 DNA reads TGTGCCAGCAGCCCTACAGGGGAGAGCAATCAGCCCCAGCATTTT.

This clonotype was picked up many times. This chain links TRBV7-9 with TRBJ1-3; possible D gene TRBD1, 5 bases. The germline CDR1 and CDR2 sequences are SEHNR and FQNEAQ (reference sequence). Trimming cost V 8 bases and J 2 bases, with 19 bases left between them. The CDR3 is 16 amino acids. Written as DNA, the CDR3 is TGTGCCAGCCCAGCGGGGCGAGTGGATCCTGGAAACACCATATATTTT. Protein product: CASPAGRVDPGNTIYF.

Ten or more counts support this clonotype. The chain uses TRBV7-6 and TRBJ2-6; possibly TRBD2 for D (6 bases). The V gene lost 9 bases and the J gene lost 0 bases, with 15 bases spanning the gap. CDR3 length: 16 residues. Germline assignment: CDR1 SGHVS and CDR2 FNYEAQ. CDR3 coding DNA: TGTGCCAGTGAGGAGGGTCAAACCTCTGGGGCCAACGTCCTGACTTTC. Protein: CASEEGQTSGANVLTF.

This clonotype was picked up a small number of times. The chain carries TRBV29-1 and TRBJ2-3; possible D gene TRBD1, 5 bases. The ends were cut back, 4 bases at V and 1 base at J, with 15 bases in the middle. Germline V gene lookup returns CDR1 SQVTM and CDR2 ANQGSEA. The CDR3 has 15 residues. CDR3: CSVGSIGVGTDTQYF. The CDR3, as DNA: TGCAGCGTTGGGTCGATAGGGGTTGGCACAGATACGCAGTATTTT.

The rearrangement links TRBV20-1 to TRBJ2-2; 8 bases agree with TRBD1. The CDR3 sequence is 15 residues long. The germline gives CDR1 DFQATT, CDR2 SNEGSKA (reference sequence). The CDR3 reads CSPAGQGARNGELFF. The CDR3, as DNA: TGCAGCCCGGCGGGCCAGGGGGCGCGAAACGGGGAGCTGTTTTTT.

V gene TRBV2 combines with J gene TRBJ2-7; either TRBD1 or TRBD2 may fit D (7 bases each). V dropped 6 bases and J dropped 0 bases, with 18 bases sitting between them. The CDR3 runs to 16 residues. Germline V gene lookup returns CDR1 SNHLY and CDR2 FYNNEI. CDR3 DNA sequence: TGTGCCAGCAGGATGGGAGGGGGCCCGAGCTCCTACGAGCAGTACTTC. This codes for CASRMGGGPSSYEQYF. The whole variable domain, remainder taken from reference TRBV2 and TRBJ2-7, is EPEVTQTPSHQVTQMGQEVILRCVPISNHLYFYWYRQILGQKVEFLVSFYNNEISEKSEIFDDQFSVERPDGSNFTLKIRSTKLEDSAMYFCASRMGGGPSSYEQYFGPGTRLTVT.

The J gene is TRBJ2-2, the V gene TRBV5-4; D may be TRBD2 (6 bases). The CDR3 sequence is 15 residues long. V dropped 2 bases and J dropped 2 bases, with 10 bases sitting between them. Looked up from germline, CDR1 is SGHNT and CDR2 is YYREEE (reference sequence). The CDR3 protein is CASSFGGTNTGELFF. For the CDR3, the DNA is TGTGCCAGCAGCTTCGGCGGGACCAACACCGGGGAGCTGTTTTTT.

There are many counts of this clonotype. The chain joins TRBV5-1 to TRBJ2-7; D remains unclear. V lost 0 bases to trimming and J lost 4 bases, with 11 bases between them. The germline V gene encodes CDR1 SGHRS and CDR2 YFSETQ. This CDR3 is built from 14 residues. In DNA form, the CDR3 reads TGCGCCAGCAGCTTGGCCAGAAGTAGTTACGAGCAGTACTTC. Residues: CASSLARSSYEQYF.

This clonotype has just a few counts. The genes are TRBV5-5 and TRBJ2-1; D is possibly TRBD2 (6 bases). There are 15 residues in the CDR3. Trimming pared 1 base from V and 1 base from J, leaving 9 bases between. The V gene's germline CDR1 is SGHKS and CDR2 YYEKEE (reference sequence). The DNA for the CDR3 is TGTGCCAGCAGCTTGATTAGCGGATCCTACAATGAGCAGTTCTTC. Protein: CASSLISGSYNEQFF.

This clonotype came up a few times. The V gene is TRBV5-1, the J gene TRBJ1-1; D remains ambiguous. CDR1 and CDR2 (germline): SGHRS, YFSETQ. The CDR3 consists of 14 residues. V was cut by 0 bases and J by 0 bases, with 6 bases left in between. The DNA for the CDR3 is TGCGCCAGCAGCTTGGGGAATGTGAACACTGAAGCTTTCTTT. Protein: CASSLGNVNTEAFF.

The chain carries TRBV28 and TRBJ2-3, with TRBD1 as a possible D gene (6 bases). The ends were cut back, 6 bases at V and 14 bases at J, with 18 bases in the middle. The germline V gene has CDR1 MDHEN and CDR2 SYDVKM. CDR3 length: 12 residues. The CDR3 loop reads CASRDGTQRWYF. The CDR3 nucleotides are TGTGCCAGCAGGGACGGGACACAACGGTGGTATTTT.

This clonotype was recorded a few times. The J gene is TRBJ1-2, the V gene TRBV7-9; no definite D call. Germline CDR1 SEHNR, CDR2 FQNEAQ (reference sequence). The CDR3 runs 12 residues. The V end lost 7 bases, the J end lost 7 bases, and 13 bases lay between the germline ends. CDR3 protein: CASISLEGGYTF. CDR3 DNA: TGTGCCAGCATCTCTCTAGAGGGTGGCTACACCTTC.

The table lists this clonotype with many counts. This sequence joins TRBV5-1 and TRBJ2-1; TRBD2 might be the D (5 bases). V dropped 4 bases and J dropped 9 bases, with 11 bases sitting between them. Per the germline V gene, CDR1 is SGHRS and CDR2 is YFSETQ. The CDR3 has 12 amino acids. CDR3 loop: CASSSTSGEQFF. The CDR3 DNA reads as TGCGCCAGCAGCAGCACTAGTGGTGAGCAGTTCTTC.

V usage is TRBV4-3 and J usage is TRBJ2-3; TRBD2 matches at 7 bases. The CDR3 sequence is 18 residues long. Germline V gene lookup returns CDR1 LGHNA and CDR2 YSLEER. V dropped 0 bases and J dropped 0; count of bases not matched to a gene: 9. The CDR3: CASSQDRGSGYSTDTQYF. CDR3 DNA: TGCGCCAGCAGCCAAGATCGGGGTAGCGGGTATAGCACAGATACGCAGTATTTT.

The CDR3 DNA follows: TGCGCCAGCAGCCTAGGGACTGAGAACTATGGCTACACCTTC. It codes for CASSLGTENYGYTF. This chain connects TRBV4-1 to TRBJ1-2, with D possibly matching TRBD1 (5 bases). Trimming left V 4 bases short and J 2 bases short, with 11 bases between. Germline V gives CDR1 MGHRA, CDR2 YSYEKL. The CDR3 extends over 14 amino acids.

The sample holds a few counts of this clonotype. The CDR3 region is CASSLGAGGNSGANVLTF. The CDR3 DNA reads TGTGCCAGCAGCTTAGGGGCAGGGGGAAACTCTGGGGCCAACGTCCTGACTTTC. J is TRBJ2-6 and V is TRBV7-6; 7 bases line up with TRBD1. Trimming removed 1 base from V and 0 bases from J; junction bases left unmatched: 6. CDR3 length equals 18 residues. From germline, CDR1 is SGHVS and CDR2 FNYEAQ.

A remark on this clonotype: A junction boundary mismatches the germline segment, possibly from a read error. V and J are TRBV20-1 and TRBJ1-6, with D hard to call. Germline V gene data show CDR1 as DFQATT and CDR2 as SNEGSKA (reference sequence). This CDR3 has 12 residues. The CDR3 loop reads CSARVVDSLLHF. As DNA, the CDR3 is TGCAGTGCTAGAGTCGTTGATTCACTCCTCCACTTT.